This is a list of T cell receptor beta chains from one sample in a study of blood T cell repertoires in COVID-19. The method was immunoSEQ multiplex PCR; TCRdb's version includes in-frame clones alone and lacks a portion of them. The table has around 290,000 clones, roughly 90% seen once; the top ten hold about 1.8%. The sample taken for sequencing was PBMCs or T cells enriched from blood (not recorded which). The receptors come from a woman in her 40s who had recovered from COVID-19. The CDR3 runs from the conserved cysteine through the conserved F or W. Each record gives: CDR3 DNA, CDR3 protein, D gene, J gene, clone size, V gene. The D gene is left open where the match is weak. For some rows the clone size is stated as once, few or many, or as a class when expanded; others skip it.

DNA: TGCAGCGTCAGAACAGCTAACTATGGCTACACCTTC; CDR3: CSVRTANYGYTF; D: .; J: TRBJ1-2; size: .; V: TRBV29-1
DNA: TGCAGTGCTAGTTTGGGACAGGGAGCATTCAACTATGGCTACACCTTC; CDR3: CSASLGQGAFNYGYTF; D: TRBD1; J: TRBJ1-2; size: once; V: TRBV20-1
DNA: TGTGCCAGCAGGGAGGCTAACTATGGCTACACCTTC; CDR3: CASREANYGYTF; D: .; J: TRBJ1-2; size: .; V: TRBV2
DNA: TGTGCCAGCAGCTTAAGGGTCATGGCTAGCGGAAGCACAGATACGCAGTATTTT; CDR3: CASSLRVMASGSTDTQYF; D: TRBD2; J: TRBJ2-3; size: .; V: TRBV7-2
DNA: TGTGCCAGCAAAAGGGGTGTTACGAACACCGGGGAGCTGTTTTTT; CDR3: CASKRGVTNTGELFF; D: .; J: TRBJ2-2; size: few; V: TRBV5-5
DNA: TGCGCCAGCAGCCAACCTACAGGAGATAATTCACCCCTCCACTTT; CDR3: CASSQPTGDNSPLHF; D: .; J: TRBJ1-6; size: few; V: TRBV4-1
DNA: TGTGCCAGCAGCTTGTACAGGTTCGAGCAGTACTTC; CDR3: CASSLYRFEQYF; D: .; J: TRBJ2-7; size: .; V: TRBV7-8
DNA: TGTGCCAGCAGCGCCCCCCGTGGGGCGGCTAACTATGGCTACACCTTC; CDR3: CASSAPRGAANYGYTF; D: .; J: TRBJ1-2; size: .; V: TRBV7-8
DNA: TGCGCCAGCAGCTCCGGACAGGGATCCCTCTCTGGAAACACCATATATTTT; CDR3: CASSSGQGSLSGNTIYF; D: TRBD1; J: TRBJ1-3; size: .; V: TRBV5-1
DNA: TGCGCCAGCAGCCCCGGAGGAGGCTACGAGCAGTACTTC; CDR3: CASSPGGGYEQYF; D: .; J: TRBJ2-7; size: .; V: TRBV5-1
DNA: TGTGCCAGCGCCAATCGGGAGCGGCTCACAGATACGCAGTATTTT; CDR3: CASANRERLTDTQYF; D: .; J: TRBJ2-3; size: .; V: TRBV5-4
DNA: TGTGCCACCAGTGATTTGCGAGGGACCCAGTACTTC; CDR3: CATSDLRGTQYF; D: .; J: TRBJ2-5; size: .; V: TRBV24-1
DNA: TGTGCCAGCAGCTTACATCCAGGGGTAAAGGGTGAGCAGTTCTTC; CDR3: CASSLHPGVKGEQFF; D: .; J: TRBJ2-1; size: .; V: TRBV11-2
DNA: TGTGCCTTCGGGACTAGCGGGAGCTCCACAGATACGCAGTATTTT; CDR3: CAFGTSGSSTDTQYF; D: TRBD2; J: TRBJ2-3; size: .; V: TRBV30
DNA: TGTGCCAGCAGTGGACACCTTACTAATGAAAAACTGTTTTTT; CDR3: CASSGHLTNEKLFF; D: .; J: TRBJ1-4; size: .; V: TRBV2
DNA: TGCGCCAGCTCTGGACAGAGCAACACCGGGGAGCTGTTTTTT; CDR3: CASSGQSNTGELFF; D: .; J: TRBJ2-2; size: .; V: TRBV5-1
DNA: TGTGCCAGCAGCGCCCGACTAGCGGAAGAGCAGTACTTC; CDR3: CASSARLAEEQYF; D: TRBD2; J: TRBJ2-7; size: .; V: TRBV9
DNA: TGTGCCAGTATTAGTGTTTCCGGCGGATTGAACACTGAAGCTTTCTTT; CDR3: CASISVSGGLNTEAFF; D: .; J: TRBJ1-1; size: once; V: TRBV19
DNA: TGTGCCATCAGTGAGCAGGGGCAGGGGCTCCGAGGCACCTTC; CDR3: CAISEQGQGLRGTF; D: .; J: TRBJ1-2; size: .; V: TRBV10-3
DNA: TGTGCCAGCAGCTTAGATGGGGGGTGGGAGAATACGCAGTATTTT; CDR3: CASSLDGGWENTQYF; D: .; J: TRBJ2-3; size: .; V: TRBV7-2
DNA: TGCGCCAGCAGCTTCGGAGCACAGGGGGATGGCTACACCTTC; CDR3: CASSFGAQGDGYTF; D: TRBD1; J: TRBJ1-2; size: .; V: TRBV5-1
DNA: TGTGCCAGTAGTATGACTAGCGGGAGATCCTACGAGCAGTACTTC; CDR3: CASSMTSGRSYEQYF; D: TRBD2; J: TRBJ2-7; size: .; V: TRBV19
DNA: TGTGCCAGCAGCTTAGCCCCCTTGGAGACCCAGTACTTC; CDR3: CASSLAPLETQYF; D: .; J: TRBJ2-5; size: .; V: TRBV7-2
DNA: TGTGCCAGCAGCTTGGAGACAGGGAGTCCGGACATTCAGTACTTC; CDR3: CASSLETGSPDIQYF; D: TRBD1; J: TRBJ2-4; size: .; V: TRBV5-8
DNA: TGTGCCAGCAGCCCGACTAGCGGGAGGGTTTCAGATACGCAGTATTTT; CDR3: CASSPTSGRVSDTQYF; D: TRBD2; J: TRBJ2-3; size: .; V: TRBV5-4
DNA: TGTGCCTGGAGTGTACTTACAGATACGCAGTATTTT; CDR3: CAWSVLTDTQYF; D: .; J: TRBJ2-3; size: .; V: TRBV30
DNA: TGTGCCAGCAGGACAGGGACCGGAAACACCATATATTTT; CDR3: CASRTGTGNTIYF; D: TRBD1; J: TRBJ1-3; size: .; V: TRBV5-4
DNA: TGTGCCAGTAAAAGACGGGGGGCGCCGTCCAATTCACCCCTCCACTTT; CDR3: CASKRRGAPSNSPLHF; D: .; J: TRBJ1-6; size: .; V: TRBV19
DNA: TGCGCCAGCAGCTTAAGGGACAGTGGCAATGAAAAACTGTTTTTT; CDR3: CASSLRDSGNEKLFF; D: TRBD1; J: TRBJ1-4; size: .; V: TRBV5-1
DNA: TGTGCCAGCAGTTACGCGGCGGGGGGGCCCTACGAGCAGTACTTC; CDR3: CASSYAAGGPYEQYF; D: TRBD2; J: TRBJ2-7; size: .; V: TRBV6-5
DNA: TGTGCCAGCAGTTCCGGGCGGGGCAATCAGCCCCAGCATTTT; CDR3: CASSSGRGNQPQHF; D: .; J: TRBJ1-5; size: .; V: TRBV6-5
DNA: TGTGCCAGCAGCTTCGGGAGGGGCCGGAATGAAAAACTGTTTTTT; CDR3: CASSFGRGRNEKLFF; D: .; J: TRBJ1-4; size: .; V: TRBV7-2
DNA: TGTGCCAGCAGCTCACCGGGACAGGTTAATTCACCCCTCCACTTT; CDR3: CASSSPGQVNSPLHF; D: TRBD1; J: TRBJ1-6; size: .; V: TRBV11-2
DNA: TGTGCCAGCAGCTTCGGGGACCCGGGGGGGGAGCAGTACTTC; CDR3: CASSFGDPGGEQYF; D: TRBD2; J: TRBJ2-7; size: .; V: TRBV7-2
DNA: TGTGCCAGCAGCAGTCCCCGCGGCCCCACCATCAATGAGCAGTTCTTC; CDR3: CASSSPRGPTINEQFF; D: .; J: TRBJ2-1; size: .; V: TRBV5-6
DNA: TGCGCCAGCAGCTTGGGTACAGGGGCTAATTCACCCCTCCACTTT; CDR3: CASSLGTGANSPLHF; D: TRBD1; J: TRBJ1-6; size: once; V: TRBV5-1
DNA: TGTGCCAGCAGCCGGATTGGGGGCAACTACAATGAGCAGTTCTTC; CDR3: CASSRIGGNYNEQFF; D: .; J: TRBJ2-1; size: few; V: TRBV7-3
DNA: TGTGCCAGCACGGGAGCCTATGGCTACACCTTC; CDR3: CASTGAYGYTF; D: .; J: TRBJ1-2; size: .; V: TRBV11-2
DNA: TGTGCTAGTGGCCTGGGACACTGGAACACTGAAGCTTTCTTT; CDR3: CASGLGHWNTEAFF; D: .; J: TRBJ1-1; size: .; V: TRBV12-5
DNA: TGTGCCAGTGCCAACAGGCGCCCGGGAAACACCATATATTTT; CDR3: CASANRRPGNTIYF; D: .; J: TRBJ1-3; size: .; V: TRBV19
DNA: TGTGCCAGCAGTGAAAAGGGGGACGGCGAGCAGTACTTC; CDR3: CASSEKGDGEQYF; D: .; J: TRBJ2-7; size: .; V: TRBV6-1
DNA: TGTGCCTGGACGGGGGTTTTCTCCTACAATGAGCAGTTCTTC; CDR3: CAWTGVFSYNEQFF; D: .; J: TRBJ2-1; size: many; V: TRBV30
DNA: TGTGCCAGCAGCTTTGGGGGGGGCCAAGATACGCAGTATTTT; CDR3: CASSFGGGQDTQYF; D: .; J: TRBJ2-3; size: .; V: TRBV7-9
DNA: TGTGCCACCAGCAGAGATCTCCCCTACGAGCAGTACTTC; CDR3: CATSRDLPYEQYF; D: .; J: TRBJ2-7; size: .; V: TRBV15
DNA: TGCGCCAGCAGCCCGGGACATATGAGCATGAACACTGAAGCTTTCTTT; CDR3: CASSPGHMSMNTEAFF; D: .; J: TRBJ1-1; size: .; V: TRBV5-1
DNA: TGTGCCAGCAGCCCCGTTTGGGGCCGGCGTCCTGATAAGGGCTACACCTTC; CDR3: CASSPVWGRRPDKGYTF; D: .; J: TRBJ1-2; size: .; V: TRBV7-2
DNA: TGTGCCTGGAGAACACCCCCATGGGGGGAGGACACTGAAGCTTTCTTT; CDR3: CAWRTPPWGEDTEAFF; D: .; J: TRBJ1-1; size: .; V: TRBV30
DNA: TGCGCCAGCAGCTTAGGCGGGACAGAATACAATGAGCAGTTCTTC; CDR3: CASSLGGTEYNEQFF; D: .; J: TRBJ2-1; size: .; V: TRBV5-1
DNA: TGCGCCAGCAGCCGAGGGAGTAACCAAGAGACCCAGTACTTC; CDR3: CASSRGSNQETQYF; D: .; J: TRBJ2-5; size: .; V: TRBV4-1
DNA: TGTGCCAGCAGTTACTCGTTGGGACAGGTGTACAATGAGCAGTTCTTC; CDR3: CASSYSLGQVYNEQFF; D: TRBD1; J: TRBJ2-1; size: .; V: TRBV6-5
DNA: TGTGCCAGCAGCCCTAGGGACAGGTTCTCTGGAAACACCATATATTTT; CDR3: CASSPRDRFSGNTIYF; D: TRBD1; J: TRBJ1-3; size: .; V: TRBV5-6
DNA: TGTGCCAGCAGGGAGTCGACAGGGACGCCGGATGAAAAACTGTTTTTT; CDR3: CASRESTGTPDEKLFF; D: TRBD1; J: TRBJ1-4; size: .; V: TRBV2
DNA: TGTGCCTGGACTTACAGGGTGGGAGGCTACACCTTC; CDR3: CAWTYRVGGYTF; D: .; J: TRBJ1-2; size: .; V: TRBV30
DNA: TGCGCCAGCAGCCAATCCGGACGGGAGAGGAACACTGAAGCTTTCTTT; CDR3: CASSQSGRERNTEAFF; D: .; J: TRBJ1-1; size: .; V: TRBV4-1
DNA: TGTGCCAGCAGTCGAGGGGGTTCAACTAATGAAAAACTGTTTTTT; CDR3: CASSRGGSTNEKLFF; D: .; J: TRBJ1-4; size: .; V: TRBV28
DNA: TGTGCCAGTTCTCCGCAAGAGACCCAGTACTTC; CDR3: CASSPQETQYF; D: .; J: TRBJ2-5; size: .; V: TRBV25-1
DNA: TGTGCCAGCAGTTCAAGCACAGATACGCAGTATTTT; CDR3: CASSSSTDTQYF; D: .; J: TRBJ2-3; size: .; V: TRBV6-2/TRBV6-3
DNA: TGCGCCAGCAGCCAAGGCCCGACAGGAGGCAATAGCAACACCATATATTTT; CDR3: CASSQGPTGGNSNTIYF; D: .; J: TRBJ1-3; size: once; V: TRBV4-1